This TCR beta chain was captured in a study of vaccination and CD4 T cells after COVID-19. Study in general: In the convalescent group, nasal swab PCR was SARS-CoV-2 positive; fewer than ten cases were mild and one severe. Six males and four females constituted the convalescent cohort, two of whom were Hispanic.

With the Oncomine TCR Beta short-read assay, DNA from cultured CD4+ T cells was sequenced. Genomic DNA was taken out of cultured CD4+ T cells by extraction. TCRdb ran MiXCR on the PCR reads and lists one entry per CDR3 protein. This sample yields approximately 20,000 distinct CDR3 sequences, of which around 70% are seen a single time; 8.5% to 10% belongs to the top ten. CDR1 MNHEY and CDR2 SVGEGT come from the germline V gene. With V trimmed by 2 bases and J by 0 bases, 8 bases remained unmatched. The CDR3 spans 18 residues. The treatment denotes: roughly ten-day PBMC culture with coronavirus spike peptide pools or control peptides (ViraFEST assay). ViraFEST sequenced TCRs after peptide-pool expansion of antigen-specific T cells. Notes on this clonotype: The target antigen is unknown.

The chain uses TRBV6-2 or TRBV6-3 and TRBJ2-7; 12 bases align to TRBD2. This TCR was sampled from a human donor who had recovered from COVID-19. Sequences were obtained from CD4+ T cells from blood, cultured in vitro. CDR3 nucleotides: TGTGCCAGCAGTTACCAGGGGAGGACTAGCGGGATCTCCTACGAGCAGTACTTC. This translates into CASSYQGRTSGISYEQYF.